This passage covers 19 T cell receptor beta chains from one sample sequenced in a study of shared clonotypes between healthy human individuals (TCRdb year 2020). To prepare the library, the immunoSEQ multiplex PCR assay was applied. TCRdb took over this immuneACCESS table, retaining in-frame rearrangements with V and J assigned. Such tables are incomplete; in checked studies, under half of the missing clones stem from an unresolved V gene, and the remainder is unexplained. A total of roughly 300,000 clones appear in this sample, around 67% of them only once. The ten largest clones add up to about 10% of the sample. Sequenced sample: memory CD4+ T cells sorted from blood. The cell subset or site tag for this specimen amounts to: CD45RA-negative fraction. The receptors were gathered from a man younger than 40 in good health.

This clone has more than one count but fewer than ten. The CDR3 DNA reads TGTGCCAGCAGCTCCGGGGTAGACCCGATCCATGAGCAGTTCTTC. This encodes CASSSGVDPIHEQFF. This chain links TRBV5-6 with TRBJ2-1, with D maybe TRBD2 (5 bases). Germline CDR1 is SGHDT and CDR2 is YYEEEE. CDR3 length: 15 residues. V was shortened by 3 bases and J by 8 bases, with 18 bases between the two germline ends.

This rearrangement joins TRBV25-1 to TRBJ1-4, with a weak D call TRBD1 (6 bases). Germline V gives CDR1 MGHDK, CDR2 SYGVNS. This CDR3 region has 12 residues. Trimming pared 6 bases from V and 12 bases from J, leaving 14 bases between. DNA for the CDR3: TGTGCCAGCAGAGGGGGACGGTACGAACTGTTTTTT. Protein sequence: CASRGGRYELFF.

This clone was detected once. The rearrangement uses TRBV6-6 and TRBJ2-7; a weak D match, TRBD1 (6 bases). Trimming removed 5 bases from V and 3 bases from J, with 17 bases in between. CDR1 and CDR2 (germline): MNHNY, SVGAGI (reference sequence). There are 15 residues in the CDR3. CDR3: CASSDMDSGRYEQYF. The CDR3 region has the DNA TGTGCCAGCAGTGACATGGACAGCGGTCGCTACGAGCAGTACTTC.

The chain links TRBV5-4 to TRBJ2-5; D is unclear. Germline loops: CDR1 SGHNT, CDR2 YYREEE (reference sequence). Trimming cost V 1 base and J 5 bases, with 3 bases left between them. This CDR3 contains 11 residues. The CDR3 DNA is TGTGCCAGCAGCTTGTTCGAGACCCAGTACTTC. Translation: CASSLFETQYF. The full variable domain, rest sourced from reference TRBV5-4 and TRBJ2-5, is ETGVTQSPTHLIKTRGQQVTLRCSSQSGHNTVSWYQQALGQGPQFIFQYYREEENGRGNFPPRFSGLQFPNYSSELNVNALELDDSALYLCASSLFETQYFGPGTRLLVL.

Concerning this clone itself: The CDR3 end shows no conserved phenylalanine or tryptophan, and so a read error is likely. This chain links TRBV7-9 with TRBJ1-2; D is unresolved. This CDR3 is 14 amino acids long. CDR1 is SEHNR, CDR2 FQNEAQ, per germline (reference sequence). Trimming removed 1 base at V and 5 bases at J, with 11 bases between. Here the CDR3 reads CASSLEAGGYGYTL. The CDR3 DNA is TGTGCCAGCAGCTTAGAGGCAGGAGGGTATGGCTACACCCTC.

This clone was recorded a few times. The J gene is TRBJ2-7, the V gene TRBV10-2; D is perhaps TRBD1 (6 bases). In germline, CDR1 is WSHSY, CDR2 SAAADI. The CDR3 runs to 17 residues. V lost 2 bases to trimming and J lost 2 bases, with 19 bases between them. The DNA for the CDR3 is TGCGCCAGCAGTGAGCCCGGTCGACAGGTATACACCTACGAGCAGTACTTC. Amino acid sequence: CASSEPGRQVYTYEQYF.

The J gene is TRBJ2-7, the V gene TRBV6-1; 9 bases map to TRBD1. Germline CDR1 reads MNHNS; CDR2 reads SASEGT. The junction had 7 bases not matched to a gene; V was cut back by 5 bases and J by 2 bases. The CDR3 has 15 residues. The CDR3 sequence: CASSLITGGPYEQYF. The CDR3 DNA is TGTGCCAGCAGTCTAATTACAGGGGGCCCCTACGAGCAGTACTTC.

The chain links TRBV7-2 to TRBJ2-7, with D perhaps being TRBD1 or TRBD2 (5 bases each). Per the germline V gene, CDR1 is SGHTA and CDR2 is FQGNSA. Trimming cost V 1 base and J 0 bases, with 10 bases left between them. CDR3 length: 15 amino acids. The CDR3, as DNA: TGTGCCAGCAGCTTAGTGGGTGGGGGCTCCTACGAGCAGTACTTC. It is translated as CASSLVGGGSYEQYF.

The V gene is TRBV2, the J gene TRBJ1-4; the D gene is possibly TRBD1 (5 bases). This CDR3 region has 14 residues. Germline V gene lookup returns CDR1 SNHLY and CDR2 FYNNEI. Trimming removed 6 bases at V and 8 bases at J, with 16 bases between. This chain's CDR3 is CASSPGGRGEKLFF. The CDR3 nucleotides are TGTGCCAGCAGCCCCGGGGGGAGAGGGGAAAAACTGTTTTTT.

This sequence joins TRBV7-2 and TRBJ2-3; 10 bases agree with TRBD2. Germline CDR1 is SGHTA and CDR2 is FQGNSA. This CDR3 contains 17 residues. The V gene end was trimmed by 2 bases and the J gene end by 5 bases; junction bases not matched to a gene: 10. CDR3 DNA: TGTGCCAGCAGCTTACGTCCTAGCGGGAGTGGTGAAGATACGCAGTATTTT. It codes for CASSLRPSGSGEDTQYF.

As for this clone: The germline gene is not matched at one end of the junction; a read error may be the cause. The chain uses TRBV5-1 and TRBJ2-5, with 9 bases lining up with TRBD1. This CDR3 spans 13 amino acids. Germline V gene data show CDR1 as SGHRS and CDR2 as YFSETQ. DNA of the CDR3: TGCGCCAGCACCTTGACAGGGGGGGAGACCCAGTACTTC. Amino acids: CASTLTGGETQYF.

CDR3: CASSIDGGAYNEQFF. Here the CDR3 DNA reads TGTGCCAGTAGTATAGATGGGGGGGCCTACAATGAGCAGTTCTTC. The chain is built from TRBV19 and TRBJ2-1, with 7 bases lining up with TRBD2. Germline lookup yields CDR1 LNHDA and CDR2 SQIVND (reference sequence). This CDR3 contains 15 residues. The J segment lost 2 bases and the V segment lost 0 bases, leaving 1 base of the junction unmatched.

The sample holds a few counts of this clone. V is TRBV7-8 and J is TRBJ2-5, with D uncertain. CDR3 length: 14 amino acids. Germline lookup yields CDR1 SGHVS and CDR2 FQNEAQ. Deletions cut 5 bases from V and 2 bases from J, with 12 bases between. The CDR3 DNA reads as TGTGCCAGCAGCAGAACTCGCAATCAAGAGACCCAGTACTTC. This codes for CASSRTRNQETQYF.

The chain joins TRBV6-1 to TRBJ1-5; D is possibly TRBD1 (5 bases). From germline, CDR1 is MNHNS and CDR2 SASEGT. The CDR3 is 14 amino acids. Trimming cost V 2 bases and J 6 bases, with 11 bases left between them. This CDR3 reads CASSETYGGQPQHF. Here the CDR3 DNA reads TGTGCCAGCAGTGAAACCTACGGGGGTCAGCCCCAGCATTTT.

The chain couples TRBV5-6 to TRBJ2-1, with 10 bases fitting TRBD2. Germline CDR1 and CDR2: SGHDT and YYEEEE. CDR3 size: 18 residues. With V trimmed by 0 bases and J by 10 bases, 16 bases remained unmatched. The CDR3 spells CASSLDRGSVAGGAEQFF. The CDR3 bases are TGTGCCAGCAGCTTGGATCGCGGGTCGGTAGCGGGAGGAGCCGAGCAGTTCTTC. The full variable domain, rest sourced from reference TRBV5-6 and TRBJ2-1, is DAGVTQSPTHLIKTRGQQVTLRCSPKSGHDTVSWYQQALGQGPQFIFQYYEEEERQRGNFPDRFSGHQFPNYSSELNVNALLLGDSALYLCASSLDRGSVAGGAEQFFGPGTRLTVL.

The chain couples TRBV7-8 to TRBJ2-2; the D is unclear. The CDR3 runs 14 residues. The germline V gene has CDR1 SGHVS and CDR2 FQNEAQ. With 8 bases removed from V and 0 bases from J, the gap between germline ends came to 10 bases. The CDR3 region has the DNA TGTGCCAGCCAGATATCCCCGAACACCGGGGAGCTGTTTTTT. It encodes CASQISPNTGELFF. The full variable domain, rest sourced from reference TRBV7-8 and TRBJ2-2, is GAGVSQSPRYKVAKRGQDVALRCDPISGHVSLFWYQQALGQGPEFLTYFQNEAQLDKSGLPSDRFFAERPEGSVSTLKIQRTQQEDSAVYLCASQISPNTGELFFGEGSRLTVL.

This chain links TRBV19 with TRBJ1-1; 7 nucleotides line up with TRBD1. The ends lost 6 bases at V and 0 bases at J; junction bases unmatched: 4. CDR3 length: 14 amino acids. Germline V gene sequence: CDR1 LNHDA, CDR2 SQIVND (reference sequence). CDR3: CASSGDRMNTEAFF. Written as DNA, the CDR3 is TGTGCCAGTAGCGGGGACAGAATGAACACTGAAGCTTTCTTT.

Comments on this clone: A far larger clone is just one base off, so this is likely a read error. This sample also contains other DNA sequences that code for the same CDR3. The rearrangement links TRBV27 to TRBJ1-1; 8 bases agree with TRBD1. The CDR3 contains 17 residues. Germline lookup yields CDR1 MNHEY and CDR2 SMNVEV (reference sequence). The CDR3 DNA is TGTGCTAGCAGTTTCTGGGGCGCAGGGGGCTTGGTGACTGAAGCTTTCTTT. Translated, it gives CASSFWGAGGLVTEAFF.

J is TRBJ2-1 and V is TRBV4-1; TRBD2 matches at 12 bases. The CDR3 has 15 residues. V lost 4 bases to trimming and J lost 4 bases; unmatched junction nucleotides: 2. The V gene's germline CDR1 is MGHRA and CDR2 YSYEKL. CDR3 protein: CASSPSGRVYNEQFF. The CDR3 nucleotides are TGCGCCAGCAGCCCTAGCGGGAGGGTTTACAATGAGCAGTTCTTC.